This T cell receptor (beta chain) emerged from a study of OX40 agonist ivuxolimab in advanced cancers. The assay was immunoSEQ multiplex PCR, and TCRdb's table has in-frame clones only and misses some. The sample shows around 90,000 clones, more than 75% of them seen only once. V dropped 1 base and J dropped 0; count of bases not matched to a gene: 6. The CDR3 sequence is 17 residues long. Germline loops: CDR1 SGHRS, CDR2 YFSETQ. The sequences come from CD4+ or CD8+ T cells sorted from blood, collected in a trial of the OX40 agonist ivuxolimab. The TCR sequence derives from an adult with an advanced solid tumor such as melanoma, head and neck, liver or kidney cancer. This chain joins TRBV5-1 and TRBJ2-1, with 8 bases fitting TRBD2. The CDR3 spells CASSLRASGPSYNEQFF. Here the CDR3 DNA reads TGCGCCAGCAGCTTGAGGGCTAGCGGGCCCTCCTACAATGAGCAGTTCTTC. Using reference TRBV5-1 and TRBJ2-1 for the parts outside the CDR3, the full variable domain is KAGVTQTPRYLIKTRGQQVTLSCSPISGHRSVSWYQQTPGQGLQFLFEYFSETQRNKGNFPGRFSGRQFSNSRSEMNVSTLELGDSALYLCASSLRASGPSYNEQFFGPGTRLTVL.